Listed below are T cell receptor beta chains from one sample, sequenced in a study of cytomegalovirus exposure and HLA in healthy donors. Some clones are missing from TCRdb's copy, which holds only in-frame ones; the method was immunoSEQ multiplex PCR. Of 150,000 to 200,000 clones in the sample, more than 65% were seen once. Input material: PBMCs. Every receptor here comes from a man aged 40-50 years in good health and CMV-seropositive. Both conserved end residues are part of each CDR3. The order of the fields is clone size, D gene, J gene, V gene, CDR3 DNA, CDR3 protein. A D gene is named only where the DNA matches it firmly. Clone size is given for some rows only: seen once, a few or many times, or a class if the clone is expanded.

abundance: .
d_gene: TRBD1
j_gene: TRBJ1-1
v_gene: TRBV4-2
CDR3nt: TGTGCCAGCAGCCCACAGGGGGCCGAGAACACTGAAGCTTTCTTT
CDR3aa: CASSPQGAENTEAFF

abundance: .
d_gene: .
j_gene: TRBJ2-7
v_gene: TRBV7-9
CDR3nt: TGTGCCAGCAGCTTAGTTGACAGTCTCTACGAGCAGTACTTC
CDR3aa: CASSLVDSLYEQYF

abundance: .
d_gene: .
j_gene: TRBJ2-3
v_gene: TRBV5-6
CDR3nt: TGTGCCAGCAGCTTGGCTAGTACAGATACGCAGTATTTT
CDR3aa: CASSLASTDTQYF

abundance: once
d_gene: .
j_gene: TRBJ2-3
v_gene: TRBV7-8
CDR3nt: TGTGCCAGCAGCTTAAGTTTGGACAGAGACACAGATACGCAGTATTTT
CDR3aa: CASSLSLDRDTDTQYF

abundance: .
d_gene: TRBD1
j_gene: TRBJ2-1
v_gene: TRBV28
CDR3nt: TGTGCCAGCAGTTTGGTCTCCAGGGGGCTCTCCTCCTACAATGAGCAGTTCTTC
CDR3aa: CASSLVSRGLSSYNEQFF

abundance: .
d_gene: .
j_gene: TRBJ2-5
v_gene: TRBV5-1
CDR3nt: TGCGCCAGCAGCTTGGTTGGGGGGGCAGGAGAGACCCAGTACTTC
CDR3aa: CASSLVGGAGETQYF

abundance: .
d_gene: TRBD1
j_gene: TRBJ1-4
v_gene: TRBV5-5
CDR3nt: TGTGCCAGCAGCTTGCCCGGGACAGGGGGCGCAGTAGGCGAAAAACTGTTTTTT
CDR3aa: CASSLPGTGGAVGEKLFF

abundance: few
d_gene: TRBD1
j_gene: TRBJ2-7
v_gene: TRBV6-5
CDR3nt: TGTGCCAGCAGTTACCGGGACAGCTCCTACGAGCAGTACTTC
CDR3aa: CASSYRDSSYEQYF

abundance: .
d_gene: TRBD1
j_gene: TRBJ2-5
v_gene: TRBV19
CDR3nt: TGTGCCAGTAGTACCTCGGACAGGGACGAGACCCAGTACTTC
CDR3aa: CASSTSDRDETQYF

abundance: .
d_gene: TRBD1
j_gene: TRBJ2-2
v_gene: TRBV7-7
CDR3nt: TGTGCCAGCAGCTTAGTATATCGGACAGGGGACACCGGGGAGCTGTTTTTT
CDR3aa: CASSLVYRTGDTGELFF

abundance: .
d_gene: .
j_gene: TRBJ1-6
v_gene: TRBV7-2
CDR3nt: TGTGCCAGCAGCCCCCGTAGAGGAACTCCCCAGAATTCACCCCTCCACTTT
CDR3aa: CASSPRRGTPQNSPLHF